This paragraph covers one T cell receptor beta chain sequence. Its antigen remains unidentified. Starting 14 to 28 days after autologous transplant, ipilimumab 1 mg/kg was given. Patients received nivolumab 3 mg/kg at weeks 1, 4, 7, 10, then fortnightly to week 26. The data were obtained in a study of ipilimumab plus nivolumab after autologous stem cell transplantation. Study background: A median of roughly 8 nivolumab and about 5 ipilimumab doses were given. General observations from the study: Authors suggest TCR repertoire, Treg phenotype and gut microbiota support further study.

The method was immunoSEQ multiplex PCR; TCRdb's version includes in-frame clones alone and lacks a portion of them. Among about 21,000 clones listed, 70% to 80% were seen once. Germline loops: CDR1 MDHEN, CDR2 SYDVKM. Losses at the gene ends were 1 base for V and 4 bases for J; bases not matched to a gene: 4. There are 15 residues in the CDR3. The sample here was PBMCs, taken in a trial of ipilimumab plus nivolumab as post-transplant consolidation. The chain combines TRBV28 with TRBJ1-2, with 9 bases identical to TRBD1. The TCR comes from a male donor with diffuse large B-cell lymphoma. The CDR3 spells CASSLSGQGFYGYTF. The CDR3 DNA reads as TGTGCCAGCAGTTTATCGGGACAGGGTTTCTATGGCTACACCTTC.